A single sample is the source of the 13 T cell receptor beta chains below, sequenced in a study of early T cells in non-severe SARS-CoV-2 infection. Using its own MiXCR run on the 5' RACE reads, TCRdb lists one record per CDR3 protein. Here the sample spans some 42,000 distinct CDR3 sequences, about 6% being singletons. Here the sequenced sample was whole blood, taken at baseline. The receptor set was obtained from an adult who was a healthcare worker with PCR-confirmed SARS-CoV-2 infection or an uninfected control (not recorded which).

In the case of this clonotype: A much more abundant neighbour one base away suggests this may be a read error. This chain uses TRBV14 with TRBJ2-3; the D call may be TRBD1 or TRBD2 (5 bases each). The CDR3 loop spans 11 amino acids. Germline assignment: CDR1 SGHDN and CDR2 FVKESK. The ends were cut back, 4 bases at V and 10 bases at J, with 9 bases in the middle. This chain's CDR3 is CASSLGPAQYF. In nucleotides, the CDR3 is TGTGCCAGCAGCCTGGGACCTGCGCAGTATTTT.

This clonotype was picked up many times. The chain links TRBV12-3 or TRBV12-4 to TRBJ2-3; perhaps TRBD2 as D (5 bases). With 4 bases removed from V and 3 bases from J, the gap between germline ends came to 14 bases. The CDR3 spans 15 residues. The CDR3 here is CASSSRTGPTDTQYF. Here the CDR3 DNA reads TGTGCCAGCAGTTCACGGACTGGGCCAACAGATACGCAGTATTTT.

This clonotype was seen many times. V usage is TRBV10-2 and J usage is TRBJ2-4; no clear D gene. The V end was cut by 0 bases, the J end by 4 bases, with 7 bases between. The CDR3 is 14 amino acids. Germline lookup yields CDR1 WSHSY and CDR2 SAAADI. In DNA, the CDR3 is TGCGCCAGCAGTGAGTCGAACAGTAAAAACATTCAGTACTTC. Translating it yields CASSESNSKNIQYF.

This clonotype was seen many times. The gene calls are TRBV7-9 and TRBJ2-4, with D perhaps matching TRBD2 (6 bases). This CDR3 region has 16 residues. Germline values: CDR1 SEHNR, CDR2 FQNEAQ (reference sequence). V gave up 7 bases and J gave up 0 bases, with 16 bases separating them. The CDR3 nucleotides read TGTGCCAGCAAACTTGGAGAGGGACTAGCCAAAAACATTCAGTACTTC. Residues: CASKLGEGLAKNIQYF.

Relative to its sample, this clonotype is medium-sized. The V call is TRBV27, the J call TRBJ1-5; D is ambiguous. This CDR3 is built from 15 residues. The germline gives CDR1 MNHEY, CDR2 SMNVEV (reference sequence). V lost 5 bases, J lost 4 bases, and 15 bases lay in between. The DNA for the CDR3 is TGTGCCAGCAGTCCCCGCAGTAATGGGAATCAGCCCCAGCATTTT. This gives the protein CASSPRSNGNQPQHF.

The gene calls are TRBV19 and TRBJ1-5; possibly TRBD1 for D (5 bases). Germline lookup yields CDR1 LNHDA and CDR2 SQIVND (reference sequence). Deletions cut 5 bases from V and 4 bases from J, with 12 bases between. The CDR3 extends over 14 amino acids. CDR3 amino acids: CASSRRGTNQPQHF. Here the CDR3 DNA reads TGTGCCAGTAGTCGGCGGGGCACTAATCAGCCCCAGCATTTT.

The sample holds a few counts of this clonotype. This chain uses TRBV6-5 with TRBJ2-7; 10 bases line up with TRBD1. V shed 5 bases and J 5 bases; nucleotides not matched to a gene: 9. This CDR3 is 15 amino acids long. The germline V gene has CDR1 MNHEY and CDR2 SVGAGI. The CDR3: CASSRTGTGVHEQYF. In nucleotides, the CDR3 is TGTGCCAGCAGTAGAACCGGGACAGGGGTCCACGAGCAGTACTTC.

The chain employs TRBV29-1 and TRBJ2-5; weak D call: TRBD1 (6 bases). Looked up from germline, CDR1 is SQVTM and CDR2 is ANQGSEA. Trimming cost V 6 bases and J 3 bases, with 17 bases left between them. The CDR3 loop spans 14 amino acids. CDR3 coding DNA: TGCAGCGTGCTCGCCGGGACACCCAAAGAGACCCAGTACTTC. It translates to CSVLAGTPKETQYF.

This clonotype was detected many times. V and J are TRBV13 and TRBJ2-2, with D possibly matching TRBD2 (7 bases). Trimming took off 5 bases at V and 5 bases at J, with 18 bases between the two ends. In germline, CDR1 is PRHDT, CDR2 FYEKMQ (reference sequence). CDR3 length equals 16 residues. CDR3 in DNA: TGTGCCAGCAGCCTGCGGACGGGGGGCCTTACCGGGGAGCTGTTTTTT. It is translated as CASSLRTGGLTGELFF.

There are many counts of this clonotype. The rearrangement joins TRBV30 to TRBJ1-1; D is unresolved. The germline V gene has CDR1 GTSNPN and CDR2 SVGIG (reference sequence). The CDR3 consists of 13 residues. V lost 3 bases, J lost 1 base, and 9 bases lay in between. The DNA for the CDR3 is TGTGCCTGGAGCCGCGACTGGAACACTGAAGCTTTCTTT. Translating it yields CAWSRDWNTEAFF. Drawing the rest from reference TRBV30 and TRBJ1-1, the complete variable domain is SQTIHQWPATLVQPVGSPLSLECTVEGTSNPNLYWYRQAAGRGLQLLFYSVGIGQISSEVPQNLSASRPQDRQFILSSKKLLLSDSGFYLCAWSRDWNTEAFFGQGTRLTVV.

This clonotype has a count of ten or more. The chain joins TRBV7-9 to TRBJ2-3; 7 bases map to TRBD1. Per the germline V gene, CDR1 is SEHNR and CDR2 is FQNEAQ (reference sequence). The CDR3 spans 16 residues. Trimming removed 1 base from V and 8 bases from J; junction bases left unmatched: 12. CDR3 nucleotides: TGTGCCAGCAGCTTAGTCGCCAGGGGGACAAGTGGTACGCAGTATTTT. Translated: CASSLVARGTSGTQYF. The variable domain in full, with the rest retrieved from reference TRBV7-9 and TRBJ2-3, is DTGVSQNPRHKITKRGQNVTFRCDPISEHNRLYWYRQTLGQGPEFLTYFQNEAQLEKSRLLSDRFSAERPKGSFSTLEIQRTEQGDSAMYLCASSLVARGTSGTQYFGPGTRLTVL.

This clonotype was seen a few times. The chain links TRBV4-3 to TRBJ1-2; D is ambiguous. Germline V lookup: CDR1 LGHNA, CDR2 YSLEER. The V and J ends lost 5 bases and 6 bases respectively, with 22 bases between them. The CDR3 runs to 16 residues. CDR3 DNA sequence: TGCGCCAGCAGCAACAAGGGCATGTTGGGAGCCAATGGCTACACCTTC. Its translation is CASSNKGMLGANGYTF.

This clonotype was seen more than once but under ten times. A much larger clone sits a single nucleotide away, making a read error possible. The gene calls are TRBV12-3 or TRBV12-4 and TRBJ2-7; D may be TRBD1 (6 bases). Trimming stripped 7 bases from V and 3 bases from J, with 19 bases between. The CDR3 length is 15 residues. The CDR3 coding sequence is TGTGCCAGCACCGACCGGACGGACAGTGTCTACGAGCAGTACTTC. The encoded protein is CASTDRTDSVYEQYF.